Sequencing of this TCR beta chain was carried out in a study of T cell responses to AZD1222 COVID-19 vaccine. Points from the study as a whole: Most donors were white British and more were female, and clonal diversity was possibly underestimated. Only six or seven AZD1222 recipients were seropositive at baseline. Close to half of spike-specific TCRs reportedly recognize unmutated variant regions. Repertoires in all cases were sampled only once the peak T cell response had passed.

Only in-frame clones appear in the TCRdb table, and some are missing; sequencing was by immunoSEQ multiplex PCR. The sample has over 150,000 clones, roughly nine tenths seen once. Germline V gene lookup returns CDR1 SGDLS and CDR2 YYNGEE. CDR3 size: 13 residues. V gave up 4 bases and J gave up 10 bases; unmatched junction bases: 7. Comment on this clone: The antigen remains undetermined.

This TCR was sampled from an adult who received the AZD1222 COVID-19 vaccine. The chain uses TRBV9 and TRBJ2-1, with 8 bases lining up with TRBD2. The sample in question was peripheral blood, obtained 28 days after the second AZD1222 dose. The CDR3: CASSLSGGGEQFF. In DNA form, the CDR3 reads TGTGCCAGCAGCCTCTCGGGAGGGGGGGAGCAGTTCTTC.